This entry features one T cell receptor beta chain sequence. Antigen: not known. The assay was immunoSEQ multiplex PCR, and TCRdb's table has in-frame clones only and misses some. The sample records roughly 80,000 clones, roughly 93% being singletons. This record comes from a study of OX40 agonist ivuxolimab in advanced cancers. Overall study: The dose-escalation cohort had hepatocellular carcinoma, melanoma, renal cell or head and neck cancer. Study-wide results and caveats: In CD8+ T cells, expanded clones were on average more numerous than in CD4+.

CDR1 and CDR2 (germline): MNHEY, SVGAGI. Deletions cut 9 bases from V and 0 bases from J, with 9 bases between. The CDR3 is made up of 13 amino acids. The clonotype was recovered from an adult with an advanced solid tumor such as melanoma, head and neck, liver or kidney cancer. The chain carries TRBV6-5 and TRBJ2-4; no clear D gene. The material was CD4+ or CD8+ T cells sorted from blood, obtained in a trial of the OX40 agonist ivuxolimab. CDR3 loop: CASMTVAKNIQYF. CDR3 nucleotides: TGTGCCAGTATGACGGTAGCCAAAAACATTCAGTACTTC.